This T cell receptor beta chain was obtained from a study of shared clonotypes between healthy human individuals (dated by TCRdb to between 2020 and 2021). The study in broad terms: The cohort comprised a couple of women and a few men aged 18 to 49 years. For each donor, CD4 naive and CD4 memory were each given three plates, CD8 naive was given two plates, and CD8 memory was given one plate. To estimate repertoire size and how much clonotype sharing occurs between individuals, the study deeply sequenced the blood TCR repertoires of roughly 5 healthy adults. To increase sequencing depth and limit assay-specific biases, different laboratories used diverse techniques to prepare libraries and sequence TCR repertoires. Leukapheresis yielded between about 0.85 and 9 billion PBMCs per donor. On the study overall, not on this receptor specifically: Pairwise subsampling indicated that sequencing depth was expected to affect the degree of clonotype sharing among donors. Rarefaction of sorted-subset datasets indicated incomplete sequencing despite the large sequencing depth. Clonotypes shared by all four sorted-subset donors showed higher generation probabilities than non-shared clonotypes. Estimated clonotype richness was generally larger for naive than for memory subsets. Across four donors, around 5% of naive CD4, over 3% of naive CD8, 2% to 2.5% of memory CD4, and under 0.45% of memory CD8 clonotypes were shared. The genetic and exposure-history diversity represented was limited by the small number of donors. Only blood was sampled, and tissue TCR repertoires likely differ from those in blood.

Only one count was recorded for this clone. The target of this receptor is not known. Base quality data are lacking; no much larger clone is found one base away. CD8 naive samples were obtained by positive selection for CCR7 among CD45RO-negative cells, yielding a CD45RA+CCR7+ population from which TemRA cells were excluded. Donors were healthy HIV-negative adults with no recently reported acute infections or vaccinations. All donors were Caucasian adults living in Nashville, Tennessee, USA. After blood collection by leukapheresis, PBMCs were isolated using Ficoll-Histopaque density gradient centrifugation and then cryopreserved in the vapor phase of liquid nitrogen. Analytical flow cytometry was used to check the purity and quantity of every magnetically sorted T cell population. From each sorted fraction, genomic DNA was isolated and quantified by UV absorbance on a Nanodrop 2000c. Using the deep immunoSEQ assay, TCR CDR3 regions were amplified from genomic DNA by multiplex PCR. Genomic DNA extracted from each cell subset was distributed evenly over all wells of several immunoSEQ 96-well plates, and each plate served as one replicate. For sorted subsets, roughly 200 ng of genomic DNA, equivalent to about 30,000 T cell genomes, went into each replicate PCR. Purified libraries were quantified with a Qubit 3.0 fluorometer, sized on a Bioanalyzer 2100, and re-quantified with the KAPA Library Quantification kit. Every immunoSEQ 96-well plate was sequenced on a dedicated single-read 150-cycle Illumina NextSeq 550 flow cell. Under the source paper's analysis protocol: Because the immunoSEQ output included only junctional sequences and no quality scores, the filtering could not be the same as the filtering used for full-length reads. To assign V/J genes and CDR3, sequences were annotated against IMGT germline references using PyIR, a Python wrapper for IgBLAST v1.9. Reads with weak V/J assignments (E-value above 1e-6), missing CDR3, stop codons, out-of-frame junctions, or ambiguous translated residues were removed. A V3J clonotype was defined by an identical inferred V gene, J gene, and CDR3 amino acid sequence. The percentage overlap between two repertoires was calculated by dividing the number of shared unique clonotypes by the size of the smaller repertoire. RTK rarefaction, the Chao1 estimator, and Recon v2.1 estimates of unobserved clonotypes were used to assess repertoire richness. OLGA was used to compute generation probabilities for all TCRbeta clonotypes that the gDNA method yielded from several donors. As stored in TCRdb, this immuneACCESS dataset retains in-frame rearrangements with V and J assigned. A fraction of the clones does not appear; measured against another copy, unresolved V genes explain less than half of the discrepancy, and the remainder lacks a known reason. That table furnishes V, J and clone size, whereas the DNA furnished D and trimming. For this sample the table gives roughly 2 million clones, of which about 94% were detected only once. 0.85% to 1.3% of the sample is taken by the ten largest.

Inclusive of the bounding cysteine and phenylalanine, the CDR3 is 16 residues long. Of all the DNA, just the CDR3 is kept, 48 bases in frame from base 1. The source material was naive CD8+ T cells sorted from blood. What the cell subset or site label conveys for this sample: CD45RA+CCR7+. The V and J genes are TRBV21-1 and TRBJ2-1; the D call of TRBD2 is as the table states it, not checked on the DNA. TRBV21-1 represents a pseudogene. The receptor comes from a man aged 18 to 35 in good health. The nucleotides read TGTGCCAGCAGCGCATCCCCGGGACTAGCCGACAATGAGCAGTTCTTC. Its amino acids are CASSASPGLADNEQFF.